This T cell receptor beta chain comes out of a study of metastatic and nonmetastatic thyroid tumors. Overall study context: Comparative analysis of repertoires was undertaken across blood and tumor or nodule tissue obtained from malignant and benign thyroid patients. Study conclusions and caveats: Reportedly, malignant thyroid tumors had significantly higher TCR beta diversity than benign nodules, in blood and tumor.

The J segment lost 10 bases and the V segment lost 4 bases, leaving 15 bases of the junction unmatched. This CDR3 comprises 17 residues. The germline V gene has CDR1 SGHVS and CDR2 FQNEAQ. No treatment had been given to any patient before thyroid surgery. In the original workflow: Building a distant-metastasis classifier for papillary thyroid cancer drew on CDR3 differences across clinicopathological groups. MiXCR re-clonotyped the PCR reads for TCRdb. TCRdb's processing, not the study's, gives the V and J calls here. Here the sample spans 45,000 to 55,000 clones, 24% being singletons. This clone was picked up many times. No antigen is known for it.

The receptor was isolated from a male donor with papillary thyroid cancer or a benign thyroid nodule (not recorded which). Some clones in this sample may be carry-over from other donors' samples. The J gene is TRBJ1-6, the V gene TRBV7-8, with 8 bases identical to TRBD1. Material: blood. The CDR3 DNA reads TGTGCCAGCAGCTCAAGGGACAGGCCCTCGAAGGGATCACCCCTCCACTTT. As protein: CASSSRDRPSKGSPLHF.